This is a list of T cell receptor beta chains from one sample in a study of blood T cell repertoires in COVID-19. The method was immunoSEQ multiplex PCR; TCRdb's version includes in-frame clones alone and lacks a portion of them. The table shows some 340,000 clones, with approximately 90% occurring only once. The source material was PBMCs or T cells enriched from blood (not recorded which). These receptors originate from a woman aged 25 to 39 who had been exposed to COVID-19. The CDR3 runs from the conserved cysteine through the conserved F or W. Fields, in order: D gene, J gene, V gene, CDR3 protein. The D gene is left open where the match is weak.

- | TRBJ2-7 | TRBV20-1 | CSASYRGSSYEQYF
TRBD1 | TRBJ2-3 | TRBV16 | CASSQSRNRGADTQYF
- | TRBJ1-2 | TRBV7-9 | CASSYTGNYGYTF
- | TRBJ1-2 | TRBV3-1/TRBV3-2 | CASSTQGGHYGYTF
TRBD1 | TRBJ1-2 | TRBV10-3 | CAIRGTEAYGYTF
TRBD2 | TRBJ2-4 | TRBV5-1 | CASSSGLDKAKNIQYF
TRBD2 | TRBJ2-5 | TRBV5-4 | CASSLQGGETQYF
TRBD1 | TRBJ1-2 | TRBV4-1 | CASSQGPGQVYNMNYGYTF
TRBD1 | TRBJ1-2 | TRBV4-3 | CASSLTPGTGGAYGYTF
TRBD1 | TRBJ2-3 | TRBV2 | CASSAQGEDTQYF
TRBD1 | TRBJ1-4 | TRBV28 | CASSRDRGSTNEKLFF
- | TRBJ2-7 | TRBV6-5 | CASSYFRDGYEQYF